These 17 T cell receptor beta chains came from one sample sequenced in a study of Ad26.COV2.S vaccination and SARS-CoV-2 variants. Documented treatment: some 19 received Ad26.COV2.S at low or high dose, single or two shots; a few received placebo; per-sample allocation not given. It was on day 63 after the first vaccine or placebo injection that samples were taken. Method: immunoSEQ multiplex PCR; TCRdb's copy keeps in-frame clones and lacks some. This table holds hundreds of thousands of clones, 80% to 90% found once. Sample: peripheral blood, taken in a trial of Ad26.COV2.S vaccine versus placebo. These receptor sequences come from a person aged 18 to 59 who received the Ad26.COV2.S COVID-19 vaccine or a placebo.

The V gene is TRBV4-1, the J gene TRBJ1-1; D uncertain. V lost 6 bases and J lost 0, with 14 bases in between. Germline CDR1 MGHRA, CDR2 YSYEKL. The CDR3 totals 15 residues. The CDR3 DNA follows: TGCGCCAGCAGGGACGCGGGAGTGGTGAACACTGAAGCTTTCTTT. It codes for CASRDAGVVNTEAFF.

The V and J genes are TRBV11-2 and TRBJ1-1; D might be TRBD1 (5 bases). V was shortened by 5 bases and J by 1 base, with 14 bases between the two germline ends. The CDR3 sequence is 15 residues long. The germline gives CDR1 SGHAT, CDR2 FQNNGV. CDR3 DNA: TGTGCCAGCAGCCCAAACCTGGGGACGAACACTGAAGCTTTCTTT. It translates to CASSPNLGTNTEAFF.

The chain is built from TRBV30 and TRBJ1-1, with TRBD1 as a possible D gene (5 bases). Trimming took off 0 bases at V and 7 bases at J, with 12 bases between the two ends. This CDR3 contains 13 residues. Germline-derived CDR1 and CDR2 are GTSNPN and SVGIG (reference sequence). The CDR3 loop reads CAWSVGARLEAFF. CDR3 sequence (DNA): TGTGCCTGGAGTGTAGGGGCGCGGCTTGAAGCTTTCTTT.

This rearrangement joins TRBV5-1 to TRBJ1-2; D gene uncertain. The V end lost 4 bases, the J end lost 2 bases, and 12 bases lay between the germline ends. Germline V gene data show CDR1 as SGHRS and CDR2 as YFSETQ. This CDR3 is built from 14 residues. The DNA for the CDR3 is TGCGCCAGCAGCGACGGACCGTGGAACTATGGCTACACCTTC. As protein: CASSDGPWNYGYTF. Based on the CDR3 plus reference TRBV5-1 and TRBJ1-2, the full variable domain is KAGVTQTPRYLIKTRGQQVTLSCSPISGHRSVSWYQQTPGQGLQFLFEYFSETQRNKGNFPGRFSGRQFSNSRSEMNVSTLELGDSALYLCASSDGPWNYGYTFGSGTRLTVV.

The chain carries TRBV3-1 (or the pseudogene TRBV3-2) and TRBJ2-3, with 12 bases identical to TRBD2. This CDR3 is built from 16 residues. The junction had 4 bases not matched to a gene; V was cut back by 1 base and J by 5 bases. Germline lookup yields CDR1 LGHDT and CDR2 YNNKEL (reference sequence). This chain's CDR3 is CASSQASSGRGDTQYF. The CDR3 nucleotides read TGTGCCAGCAGCCAAGCTTCTAGCGGGAGGGGAGATACGCAGTATTTT.

The chain combines TRBV12-5 with TRBJ1-6; 9 bases align to TRBD1. Germline V gene data show CDR1 as LGHNT and CDR2 as FRNRAP. The CDR3 loop spans 16 amino acids. V was pared by 4 bases and J by 0 bases, with 1 base of the junction left unmatched. This chain's CDR3 is CASGWGQGSYNSPLHF. DNA of the CDR3: TGTGCTAGTGGTTGGGGACAGGGCTCCTATAATTCACCCCTCCACTTT.

The chain combines TRBV7-3 with TRBJ2-3, with 9 nucleotides matching TRBD2. The CDR3 runs 17 residues. J lost 4 bases, V lost 4 bases, and 12 bases had no gene match. CDR1 and CDR2 from the germline V gene are SGHTA and FQGTGA. CDR3 residues: CASSSPSSGKGPDTQYF. DNA for the CDR3: TGTGCCAGCAGCTCTCCCTCTAGCGGGAAGGGCCCAGATACGCAGTATTTT.

The genes are TRBV13 and TRBJ2-1; 11 bases are a match to TRBD2. The J segment lost 6 bases and the V segment lost 7 bases, leaving 8 bases of the junction unmatched. This CDR3 contains 15 residues. CDR1 and CDR2 (germline): PRHDT, FYEKMQ (reference sequence). CDR3 in DNA: TGTGCCAGCAATAGAGCCGGGACTAGCGGCAATGAGCAGTTCTTC. Its protein product is CASNRAGTSGNEQFF.

The V call is TRBV25-1, the J call TRBJ2-1; D might be TRBD1 or TRBD2, each matching 5 bases. The V end was cut by 6 bases, the J end by 7 bases, with 25 bases between. The CDR3 has 17 amino acids. Germline loops: CDR1 MGHDK, CDR2 SYGVNS. CDR3 sequence: CASSPRGTDAGWNEQFF. The DNA of the CDR3 is TGTGCCAGCAGCCCCCGTGGGACGGACGCTGGCTGGAATGAGCAGTTCTTC.

The CDR3 nucleotides are TGCGCCAGCAGCTCGGGACAGGGCCATGAGACCCAGTACTTC. Protein product: CASSSGQGHETQYF. The chain recombines TRBV5-1 with TRBJ2-5, with 9 bases aligning to TRBD1. Per the germline V gene, CDR1 is SGHRS and CDR2 is YFSETQ. With 3 bases clipped from V and 5 bases from J, the junction kept 5 bases outside the gene matches. The CDR3 loop spans 14 amino acids. Complete variable domain (other parts from reference TRBV5-1 and TRBJ2-5): KAGVTQTPRYLIKTRGQQVTLSCSPISGHRSVSWYQQTPGQGLQFLFEYFSETQRNKGNFPGRFSGRQFSNSRSEMNVSTLELGDSALYLCASSSGQGHETQYFGPGTRLLVL.

This clone has only one observation. The genes are TRBV7-2 and TRBJ1-3; D not resolved. This CDR3 has 15 amino acids. V was shortened by 6 bases and J by 0 bases, with 12 bases between the two germline ends. Germline V gives CDR1 SGHTA, CDR2 FQGNSA. The CDR3 DNA follows: TGTGCCAGCAGGCCTGACCGAAGCTCTGGAAACACCATATATTTT. Amino acid sequence: CASRPDRSSGNTIYF.

The chain uses TRBV5-4 and TRBJ2-5, with D perhaps being TRBD1 or TRBD2 (6 bases each). The CDR3 runs to 14 residues. Looked up from germline, CDR1 is SGHNT and CDR2 is YYREEE (reference sequence). Trimming left V 1 base short and J 4 bases short, with 11 bases between. CDR3 DNA sequence: TGTGCCAGCAGCTTGAAGGGGGGCCTAGAGACCCAGTACTTC. Its protein product is CASSLKGGLETQYF.

The chain combines TRBV14 with TRBJ1-2; tentative D call: TRBD1 (5 bases). The ends were cut back, 6 bases at V and 4 bases at J, with 15 bases in the middle. There are 14 residues in the CDR3. CDR1 SGHDN and CDR2 FVKESK come from the germline V gene. As DNA, the CDR3 is TGTGCCAGCAGTTTCCAGGGCTACGGCTATGGCTACACCTTC. Its protein is CASSFQGYGYGYTF.

Points on this clone: A read error may produce the germline difference seen at one junction end. The V call is TRBV5-8, the J call TRBJ1-4; D is unclear. In germline, CDR1 is SGHTS, CDR2 YDEGEE. The CDR3 is 10 amino acids. As DNA, the CDR3 is TGTGCCAGCAGTTCAAACCGGGCTGTTTTT. Translation: CASSSNRAVF.

The chain employs TRBV6-5 and TRBJ2-5, with 8 bases identical to TRBD2. Germline CDR1 is MNHEY and CDR2 is SVGAGI. J gave up 4 bases and V 8 bases, and 12 bases lay outside the gene matches. This CDR3 comprises 15 residues. In DNA, the CDR3 is TGTGCCAGCCACAACTCCGGGGGGGCGAGAGAGACCCAGTACTTC. This encodes CASHNSGGARETQYF.

The genes are TRBV7-3 and TRBJ2-4; 10 positions agree with TRBD2. Germline CDR1 is SGHTA and CDR2 is FQGTGA. The CDR3 has 16 amino acids. V shed 2 bases and J 8 bases; nucleotides not matched to a gene: 9. The DNA of the CDR3 is TGTGCCAGCAGCTTAGGAGCGGGAGGGCCTGGTGACATTCAGTACTTC. Translating gives CASSLGAGGPGDIQYF.

The chain carries TRBV18 and TRBJ1-1; D is unresolved. Germline V gene lookup returns CDR1 KGHSH and CDR2 LQKENI. CDR3 size: 14 residues. V lost 2 bases and J 1 base, leaving 8 bases between the germline ends. In DNA, the CDR3 is TGTGCCAGCTCACCAGGTCAGAAGAACACTGAAGCTTTCTTT. Its translation is CASSPGQKNTEAFF.